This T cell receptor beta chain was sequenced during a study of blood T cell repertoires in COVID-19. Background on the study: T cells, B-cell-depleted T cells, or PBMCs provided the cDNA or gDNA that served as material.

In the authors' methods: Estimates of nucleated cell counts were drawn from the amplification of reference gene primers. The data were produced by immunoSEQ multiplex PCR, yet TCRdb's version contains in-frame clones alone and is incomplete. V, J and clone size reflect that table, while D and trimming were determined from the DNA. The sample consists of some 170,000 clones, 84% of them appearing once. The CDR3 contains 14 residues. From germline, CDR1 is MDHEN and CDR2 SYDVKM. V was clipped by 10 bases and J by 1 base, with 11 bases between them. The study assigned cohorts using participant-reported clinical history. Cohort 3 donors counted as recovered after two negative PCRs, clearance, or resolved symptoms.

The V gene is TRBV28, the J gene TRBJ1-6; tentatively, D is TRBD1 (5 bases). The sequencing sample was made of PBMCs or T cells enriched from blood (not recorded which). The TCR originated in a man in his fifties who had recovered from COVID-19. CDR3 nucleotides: TGTGCCACCTCCAGGGATTCCTATAATTCACCCCTCCACTTT. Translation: CATSRDSYNSPLHF.